Below, 14 T cell receptor beta chains from the same sample are listed, as sequenced in a study of cytomegalovirus exposure and HLA in healthy donors. PCR was performed using 60 Vbeta and 13 Jbeta primers. Using immunoSEQ multiplex PCR, the repertoire was profiled, and TCRdb retains in-frame clones only, with some absent. The sample has about 87,000 clones, around 70% seen once; the top ten hold around 24%. The specimen was PBMCs. The receptors come from a man aged 30-40 years in good health and CMV-seropositive.

V gene TRBV29-1 combines with J gene TRBJ2-2; a weak D match, TRBD1 (6 bases). V shed 8 bases and J shed 0 bases, with 10 bases lying between them. In germline, CDR1 is SQVTM, CDR2 ANQGSEA. The CDR3 covers 13 residues. In nucleotides, the CDR3 is TGCAGCACCCGGACAGCGAACACCGGGGAGCTGTTTTTT. As protein: CSTRTANTGELFF.

The sample holds many counts of this clone. The chain links TRBV6-6 to TRBJ1-1; maybe TRBD1 (6 bases). The V gene's germline CDR1 is MNHNY and CDR2 SVGAGI (reference sequence). Trimming stripped 1 base from V and 10 bases from J, with 13 bases between. The CDR3 contains 13 residues. The CDR3 protein is CASSYFYRERAFF. The CDR3 nucleotides read TGTGCCAGCAGTTACTTCTACAGGGAAAGAGCTTTCTTT.

This clone was found a few times. J is TRBJ2-7 and V is TRBV19, with 7 bases identical to TRBD1. The CDR3 is made up of 13 amino acids. Per the germline V gene, CDR1 is LNHDA and CDR2 is SQIVND (reference sequence). V dropped 4 bases and J dropped 5; count of bases not matched to a gene: 5. This CDR3 reads CASSTTGDHEQYF. For the CDR3, the DNA is TGTGCCAGTAGTACAACAGGGGACCACGAGCAGTACTTC.

V gene TRBV9 combines with J gene TRBJ2-7; possibly TRBD2 for D (5 bases). V gave up 0 bases and J gave up 5 bases, with 18 bases separating them. The CDR3 length is 16 residues. Germline CDR1 SGDLS, CDR2 YYNGEE. For the CDR3, the DNA is TGTGCCAGCAGCGTAGATGGACGGGGAACCTGGGACGAGCAGTACTTC. Its translation is CASSVDGRGTWDEQYF. The entire variable domain, with the rest obtained from reference TRBV9 and TRBJ2-7, is as follows: DSGVTQTPKHLITATGQRVTLRCSPRSGDLSVYWYQQSLDQGLQFLIQYYNGEERAKGNILERFSAQQFPDLHSELNLSSLELGDSALYFCASSVDGRGTWDEQYFGPGTRLTVT.

This chain links TRBV19 with TRBJ2-3, with 8 bases lining up with TRBD2. After removal of 8 bases from V and 1 base from J, the junction contained 5 bases not matched to a gene. Germline V gives CDR1 LNHDA, CDR2 SQIVND (reference sequence). There are 14 residues in the CDR3. Here the CDR3 reads CASAEAGGTDTQYF. The CDR3 nucleotides read TGTGCCAGTGCTGAAGCGGGAGGCACAGATACGCAGTATTTT.

The chain carries TRBV2 and TRBJ1-5; the match to TRBD1 covers 7 bases. The junction had 5 bases not matched to a gene; V was cut back by 7 bases and J by 5 bases. The CDR3 is 13 residues long. Germline V gene data show CDR1 as SNHLY and CDR2 as FYNNEI. The CDR3 DNA sequence: TGTGCCAGCAAGGAGGACAGGTATCAGCCCCAGCATTTT. Amino acid sequence: CASKEDRYQPQHF. Based on the CDR3 plus reference TRBV2 and TRBJ1-5, the full variable domain is EPEVTQTPSHQVTQMGQEVILRCVPISNHLYFYWYRQILGQKVEFLVSFYNNEISEKSEIFDDQFSVERPDGSNFTLKIRSTKLEDSAMYFCASKEDRYQPQHFGDGTRLSIL.

The rearrangement links TRBV18 to TRBJ2-7; 9 bases map to TRBD1. V lost 4 bases, J lost 3 bases, and 7 bases stayed unmatched. The germline CDR1 and CDR2 sequences are KGHSH and LQKENI. CDR3 size: 15 residues. CDR3: CASSRRGTGNYEQYF. The DNA of the CDR3 is TGTGCCAGCTCACGGAGGGGGACAGGGAACTACGAGCAGTACTTC. The full variable domain, its missing parts supplied by reference TRBV18 and TRBJ2-7, is NAGVMQNPRHLVRRRGQEARLRCSPMKGHSHVYWYRQLPEEGLKFMVYLQKENIIDESGMPKERFSAEFPKEGPSILRIQQVVRGDSAAYFCASSRRGTGNYEQYFGPGTRLTVT.

The chain is built from TRBV9 and TRBJ1-1; D ambiguous. CDR1 and CDR2 (germline): SGDLS, YYNGEE. V was shortened by 4 bases and J by 7 bases, with 26 bases between the two germline ends. The CDR3 spans 17 residues. This chain's CDR3 is CASSLYDSLIRNGEAFF. The CDR3 DNA follows: TGTGCCAGCAGCCTATACGACTCCCTAATAAGGAACGGTGAAGCTTTCTTT.

Here the CDR3 DNA reads TGTGCCAGCTATTCGGTGGGAGGTGGCACAGATACGCAGTATTTT. Its protein product is CASYSVGGGTDTQYF. The chain recombines TRBV6-5 with TRBJ2-3; D may be TRBD2 (6 bases). Between the trimmed V and J ends, which lost 8 bases and 1 base, there was a span of 16 bases. This CDR3 comprises 15 residues. In germline, CDR1 is MNHEY, CDR2 SVGAGI.

This clone showed up just a few times. The rearrangement uses TRBV6-5 and TRBJ1-5; the D is unclear. The V end was cut by 0 bases, the J end by 3 bases, with 6 bases between. Germline loops: CDR1 MNHEY, CDR2 SVGAGI. The CDR3 is 14 amino acids. The CDR3 loop reads CASSYSRVNQPQHF. The CDR3 region has the DNA TGTGCCAGCAGTTACTCGAGAGTCAATCAGCCCCAGCATTTT.

The chain couples TRBV25-1 to TRBJ1-6, with a possible D match to TRBD1 (6 bases). The CDR3 contains 15 residues. CDR1 is MGHDK, CDR2 SYGVNS, per germline. Deletions cut 4 bases from V and 10 bases from J, with 17 bases between. CDR3 in amino acids: CASSVSWTADSPLHF. The DNA for the CDR3 is TGTGCCAGCAGTGTTTCGTGGACAGCCGACTCACCCCTCCACTTT.

Only a few counts were recorded for this clone. V gene TRBV6-5 combines with J gene TRBJ1-1; 8 positions match TRBD1. Per the germline V gene, CDR1 is MNHEY and CDR2 is SVGAGI. CDR3 length: 13 residues. With V trimmed by 6 bases and J by 4 bases, 4 bases remained unmatched. The CDR3 is CASSLTGGTEAFF. As DNA, the CDR3 is TGTGCCAGCAGCCTAACAGGGGGCACTGAAGCTTTCTTT.

The chain has TRBV29-1 and TRBJ2-3; 8 positions match TRBD2. Trimming took 6 bases from V and 13 from J; bases not matched to a gene: 18. The germline V gene has CDR1 SQVTM and CDR2 ANQGSEA. There are 14 residues in the CDR3. The CDR3 DNA reads TGCAGCGTAGTGGGTAGTAGCGGGGACTACAGAGAGTATTTT. Its translation is CSVVGSSGDYREYF.

This clone was found a few times. The gene calls are TRBV5-5 and TRBJ2-7; D is unresolved. Germline CDR1 SGHKS, CDR2 YYEKEE (reference sequence). The CDR3 is made up of 14 amino acids. V was clipped by 4 bases and J by 1 base, with 12 bases between them. The CDR3 bases are TGTGCCAGCAGCCTTGGGCCGCAGTCCTACGAGCAGTACTTC. Protein product: CASSLGPQSYEQYF.